This T cell receptor (beta chain) stems from a study of blood T cell repertoires in COVID-19. Generated by immunoSEQ multiplex PCR, the TCRdb table keeps only in-frame clones and is missing some. The sample lists some 340,000 clones; around 87% were seen once. The CDR3 runs to 15 residues. The trim removed 5 bases at V and 9 bases at J, leaving 13 bases unmatched. Per germline, CDR1 SGHRS and CDR2 YFSETQ. The source material was PBMCs or T cells enriched from blood (not recorded which). V is TRBV5-1 and J is TRBJ1-3, with 8 bases matching TRBD1. This TCR was recovered from a woman in her thirties who had recovered from COVID-19. CDR3 residues: CASRPGQGPRSTIYF. CDR3 nucleotides: TGCGCCAGCAGACCTGGACAGGGCCCAAGAAGCACCATATATTTT.